The next 3 T cell receptor beta chains were all read from a single sample in a study of technical replicates of blood from a handful of donors. Clones were sequenced by immunoSEQ multiplex PCR, and TCRdb holds only the in-frame ones, with some missing. This table has approximately 79,000 clones, around 93% appearing once. Sequencing used T cells isolated from PBMCs. Receptor source: a human donor in good health.

This chain uses TRBV28 with TRBJ1-1; possible D gene TRBD1, 6 bases. V was shortened by 6 bases and J by 7 bases, with 12 bases between the two germline ends. The CDR3 covers 12 residues. Germline-derived CDR1 and CDR2 are MDHEN and SYDVKM. The CDR3 loop reads CASRPPGVEAFF. The CDR3 region has the DNA TGTGCCAGCAGACCTCCAGGGGTTGAAGCTTTCTTT.

The chain links TRBV10-3 to TRBJ2-5, with 10 bases identical to TRBD1. After removal of 7 bases from V and 2 bases from J, the junction contained 4 bases not matched to a gene. The CDR3 is 14 amino acids. CDR1 and CDR2 (germline): ENHRY, SYGVKD. The CDR3 coding sequence is TGTGCCATCAAGCGACAGGGGGCTCAAGAGACCCAGTACTTC. This gives the protein CAIKRQGAQETQYF.

The V call is TRBV19, the J call TRBJ2-3; 12 nucleotides agree with TRBD2. Germline V CDR1 and CDR2: LNHDA, SQIVND (reference sequence). The CDR3 spans 16 residues. V trimming: 5 bases; J trimming: 6 bases; junction bases outside the gene matches: 9. The CDR3 DNA is TGTGCCAGTAGTGCCGGACTAGCGGGGCCCCGGGATACGCAGTATTTT. This sequence encodes CASSAGLAGPRDTQYF.